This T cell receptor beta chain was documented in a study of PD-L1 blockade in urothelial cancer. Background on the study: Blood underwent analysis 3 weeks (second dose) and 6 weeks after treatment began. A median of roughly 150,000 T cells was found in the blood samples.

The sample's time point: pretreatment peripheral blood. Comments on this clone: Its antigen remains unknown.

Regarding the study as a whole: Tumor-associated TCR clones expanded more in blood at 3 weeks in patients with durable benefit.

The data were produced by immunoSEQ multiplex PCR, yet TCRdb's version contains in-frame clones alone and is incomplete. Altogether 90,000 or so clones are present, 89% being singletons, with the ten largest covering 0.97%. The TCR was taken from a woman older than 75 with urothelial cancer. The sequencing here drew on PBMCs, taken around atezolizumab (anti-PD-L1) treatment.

The CDR3 loop reads CASSFSPDSTTGLTF. DNA for the CDR3: TGTGCCAGCAGCTTCTCGCCGGACAGTACAACTGGCCTGACTTTC. The genes are TRBV7-6 and TRBJ2-6, with D perhaps TRBD1 (6 bases). The V gene lost 3 bases and the J gene lost 15 bases, with 21 bases spanning the gap. This CDR3 region has 15 residues. The germline V gene has CDR1 SGHVS and CDR2 FNYEAQ. Full variable domain (rest looked up from reference TRBV7-6 and TRBJ2-6): GAGVSQSPRYKVTKRGQDVALRCDPISGHVSLYWYRQALGQGPEFLTYFNYEAQQDKSGLPNDRFSAERPEGSISTLTIQRTEQRDSAMYRCASSFSPDSTTGLTFGAGSRLTVL.